In this sample, the clone carrying this TCR beta chain turned up once. Its antigen is not known. This specimen belongs to a study of shared clonotypes between healthy human individuals. The study, taken as a whole, reports: Despite large depth, sorted-subset datasets appeared incompletely sequenced. Richness estimates generally favored naive over memory subsets. Of the naive CD4 clonotypes, approximately 5% were shared across several donors.

Here immunoSEQ multiplex PCR was the method, and the copy in TCRdb shows in-frame clones only, minus some. Of around 1,100,000 clones in the sample, approximately 80% were seen once. Splitting of CD4+ cells produced CD45RA+ naive and CD45RA-negative memory subsets. The germline V gene has CDR1 SGHTS and CDR2 YDEGEE. V was trimmed by 0 bases and J by 5 bases, leaving 14 bases between them. The length of the CDR3 is 16 residues. This clonotype was sampled from a man aged 18 to 30 in good health. Some clones in this sample may be carry-over from other donors' samples. The sequencing sample was made of memory CD4+ T cells from PBMCs. Subset of the sample: CD45RA-negative fraction. The rearrangement links TRBV5-8 to TRBJ2-2, with no clear D. CDR3 loop: CASSLGLSSGTGELFF. The CDR3 DNA reads as TGTGCCAGCAGCTTGGGGCTCTCCAGTGGGACCGGGGAGCTGTTTTTT. The full variable domain, its missing parts supplied by reference TRBV5-8 and TRBJ2-2, is EAGVTQSPTHLIKTRGQQATLRCSPISGHTSVYWYQQALGLGLQFLLWYDEGEERNRGNFPPRFSGRQFPNYSSELNVNALELEDSALYLCASSLGLSSGTGELFFGEGSRLTVL.